The T cell receptor beta chain described here comes from a study of metastatic and nonmetastatic thyroid tumors (dated by TCRdb to the early 2020s). Describing the broader study: The researchers compared repertoires between peripheral blood samples and tumor or nodule tissue samples from patients with malignant or benign thyroid disease. Paper-wide results and their limitations: TCR beta diversity was reported as significantly higher in malignant tumors than in benign nodules, in both blood and tumor samples.

This clone has a count of ten or more. What antigen it recognizes has not been identified. Base-call qualities are not available, and no considerably larger clone is one nucleotide away. Receptor amplification or capture employed PCR. Reads for this sample came from an Illumina HiSeq 4000. High-throughput sequencing was used to profile the CDR3 region of the TCR beta-chain in every patient. As for the original processing: The researchers built a classifier to tell apart papillary thyroid cancer patients with distant metastasis, based on CDR3 differences among clinicopathological groups. The Shannon index was used to assess repertoire diversity, and the Morisita-Horn index was used to assess tumor-blood repertoire similarity. In TCRdb, the public reads were trimmed at Q25 with fastp and aligned with MiXCR, with productive beta chains retained. These V and J calls originate from TCRdb's pipeline instead of the authors' own analysis. Recorded for this sample are 12,000 or so clones; roughly 27% of them occurred a single time. The ten most abundant clones make up about 22% of the sample.

No patient had received any treatment before thyroid surgery. Using T-cell receptor beta sequencing, the study looked back at clinical samples from patients collected from about 2011 to 2018. Based on the germline V gene, the CDR1 and CDR2 sequences are SQVTM and ANQGSEA. The CDR3 holds 13 amino acids from the cysteine to the phenylalanine. Left in the record is the CDR3 DNA by itself, 39 bases read in frame from the first base. Deletion took 0 bases off V and 5 bases off J, with a span of 10 bases between the germline ends. The origin of this receptor is a male donor with papillary thyroid cancer or a benign thyroid nodule (not recorded which). Some clones in this sample may be carry-over from other donors' samples. The sample consisted of adjacent normal tissue. The chain joins TRBV29-1 to TRBJ2-5; a weak D assignment points to TRBD1 (5 bases agree). The DNA reads TGCAGCGTTGAAGACCTGGACACGGAGACCCAGTACTTC. Its protein reads: CSVEDLDTETQYF.